A single sample is the source of the 8 T cell receptor beta chains below, sequenced in a study of early T cells in non-severe SARS-CoV-2 infection. TCRdb independently ran MiXCR on the 5' RACE reads; one entry per CDR3 protein. The table shows tens of thousands of distinct CDR3 sequences, with approximately 13% occurring only once. Sequenced input: whole blood. Receptors were obtained from an adult who was a healthcare worker with PCR-confirmed SARS-CoV-2 infection or an uninfected control (not recorded which).

In its sample, this clonotype was seen a few times. This sequence joins TRBV28 and TRBJ2-7; D possibly corresponds to TRBD2 (5 bases). The CDR3 consists of 14 residues. CDR1 is MDHEN, CDR2 SYDVKM, per germline. V was trimmed by 1 base and J by 6 bases, leaving 13 bases between them. The CDR3 reads CASSLSLAGFEQYF. The CDR3 DNA is TGTGCCAGCAGTTTATCCCTGGCGGGTTTCGAGCAGTACTTC.

This clonotype was seen more than once but under ten times. The V and J genes are TRBV27 and TRBJ2-2; 8 bases are shared with TRBD2. In germline, CDR1 is MNHEY, CDR2 SMNVEV (reference sequence). With V trimmed by 3 bases and J by 6 bases, 3 bases remained unmatched. CDR3 length: 14 residues. The CDR3 here is CASSFGGASGELFF. For the CDR3, the DNA is TGTGCCAGCAGTTTCGGGGGGGCCTCCGGGGAGCTGTTTTTT.

The V and J genes are TRBV20-1 and TRBJ2-5; D is undetermined. Deletions cut 0 bases from V and 5 bases from J, with 16 bases between. Germline V gives CDR1 DFQATT, CDR2 SNEGSKA (reference sequence). The CDR3 spans 15 residues. In DNA, the CDR3 is TGCAGTGCTAGAGATCCAGGTCCGATAGGGGAGACCCAGTACTTC. It translates to CSARDPGPIGETQYF.

This clonotype was seen many times. The V gene is TRBV5-6, the J gene TRBJ2-7, with 7 bases identical to TRBD1. The germline V gene has CDR1 SGHDT and CDR2 YYEEEE. The CDR3 runs 15 residues. V shed 4 bases, J shed 6 bases, and the junction held 13 bases outside the gene matches. The CDR3: CASSTSTGYPSEQYF. The CDR3 DNA reads as TGTGCCAGCAGCACTTCGACAGGGTATCCGTCCGAGCAGTACTTC.

The rearrangement uses TRBV6-2 or TRBV6-3 and TRBJ2-1, with TRBD2 as a possible D gene (5 bases). The V and J ends lost 4 bases and 5 bases respectively, with 15 bases between them. Germline V gives CDR1 MNHEY, CDR2 SVGEGT. The CDR3 has 15 amino acids. CDR3 nucleotides: TGTGCCAGCAGTTCCCTGTCACGGCGGGACAATGAGCAGTTCTTC. Protein: CASSSLSRRDNEQFF.

The chain has TRBV20-1 and TRBJ2-1, with a possible D match to TRBD1 (6 bases). V lost 2 bases and J 9 bases, leaving 23 bases between the germline ends. The CDR3 contains 16 residues. The V gene's germline CDR1 is DFQATT and CDR2 SNEGSKA (reference sequence). CDR3 bases: TGCAGTGCTAGACTCCGTGCCGGCAGGGGACATGGTGAGCAGTTCTTC. It is translated as CSARLRAGRGHGEQFF.

The rearrangement links TRBV5-6 to TRBJ2-5; perhaps TRBD1 as D (5 bases). The germline CDR1 and CDR2 sequences are SGHDT and YYEEEE. Trimming left V 3 bases short and J 3 bases short, with 21 bases between. CDR3 length: 17 amino acids. The CDR3 DNA is TGTGCCAGCAGCTCCCGGACCCGATACAGGATCAAAGAGACCCAGTACTTC. Translating it yields CASSSRTRYRIKETQYF.

This clonotype occurred many times. V gene TRBV7-8 combines with J gene TRBJ1-2, with 8 bases identical to TRBD1. The CDR3 sequence is 14 residues long. Trimming cost V 4 bases and J 2 bases; bases outside gene matches: 3. Germline V gene lookup returns CDR1 SGHVS and CDR2 FQNEAQ. This CDR3 is CASSWDRNNYGYTF. Here the CDR3 DNA reads TGTGCCAGCAGCTGGGACAGGAACAACTATGGCTACACCTTC.